The rows below give T cell receptor beta chains drawn from one sample of a study of identical twins. TCRdb analysed the 5' RACE reads with MiXCR anew, one entry per CDR3 protein. Among hundreds of thousands of distinct CDR3 sequences listed, around 6% were seen once. Source material: naive T cells sorted from blood. The source is a man between 18 and 29 years old in good health. Both conserved end residues are part of each CDR3. A D gene is named only where the DNA matches it firmly. Clone size is given for some rows only: seen once, a few or many times, or a class if the clone is expanded.

>few|TRBJ2-5|TRBV27|TRBD1
CASSQDRGQEETQYF
TGTGCCAGCAGCCAAGACAGGGGGCAGGAAGAGACCCAGTACTTC
>many|TRBJ2-3|TRBV5-1|TRBD2
CASSLGSLAESTDTQYF
TGCGCCAGCAGCTTGGGATCGCTAGCGGAGAGCACAGATACGCAGTATTTT
>many|TRBJ2-1|TRBV20-1|TRBD2
CSARPVAGEGYNEQFF
TGCAGTGCTAGACCGGTAGCGGGAGAGGGCTACAATGAGCAGTTCTTC
>.|TRBJ2-2|TRBV6-5|TRBD1
CASSYRGTGLGVWTGELFF
TGTGCCAGCAGTTACCGCGGGACAGGGTTGGGTGTATGGACCGGGGAGCTGTTTTTT
>many|TRBJ2-1|TRBV5-1|.
CASSSQRSSYNEQFF
TGCGCCAGCAGCTCCCAAAGGAGCTCCTACAATGAGCAGTTCTTC
>many|TRBJ2-4|TRBV29-1|.
CSVDIAKNIQYF
TGCAGCGTTGATATAGCCAAAAACATTCAGTACTTC
>few|TRBJ2-6|TRBV10-3|TRBD1
CAISGGQAAGANVLTF
TGTGCCATCAGTGGCGGACAGGCAGCTGGGGCCAACGTCCTGACTTTC
>many|TRBJ2-4|TRBV10-3|.
CAIKTEGKNIQYF
TGTGCCATCAAGACAGAAGGCAAAAACATTCAGTACTTC
>.|TRBJ1-4|TRBV5-1|.
CASSLVRGEELFF
TGCGCCAGCAGCTTGGTTAGGGGCGAAGAACTGTTTTTT
>few|TRBJ2-1|TRBV18|TRBD2
CASSQSTTSGIFEQFF
TGTGCCAGCTCACAAAGCACGACTAGCGGGATTTTTGAGCAGTTCTTC
>.|TRBJ2-2|TRBV5-1|TRBD2
CASSKSGTSGRELFF
TGCGCCAGCAGCAAGTCCGGGACTAGCGGGAGGGAGCTGTTTTTT
>few|TRBJ2-7|TRBV5-1|.
CASSLGVQTVREQYF
TGCGCCAGCAGCTTGGGGGTCCAGACAGTGCGCGAGCAGTACTTC
>many|TRBJ2-2|TRBV29-1|.
CSVDENTGELFF
TGCAGCGTGGACGAGAACACCGGGGAGCTGTTTTTT
>many|TRBJ2-2|TRBV6-5|.
CASSYAGLNTGELFF
TGTGCCAGCAGTTACGCGGGGCTCAACACCGGGGAGCTGTTTTTT
>many|TRBJ2-1|TRBV7-8|TRBD2
CAITSGNSNEQFF
TGTGCCATCACTAGCGGGAATAGTAATGAGCAGTTCTTC
>many|TRBJ2-3|TRBV5-1|TRBD2
CASSELLAGAGDTQYF
TGCGCCAGCAGCGAGTTACTAGCGGGAGCTGGAGATACGCAGTATTTT
>.|TRBJ2-5|TRBV5-6|.
CASSLVYREETQYF
TGTGCCAGCAGCTTGGTTTACAGGGAGGAGACCCAGTACTTC
>few|TRBJ2-1|TRBV4-2|.
CASSQEVSGRSYNEQFF
TGTGCCAGCAGCCAAGAGGTTAGCGGCCGATCTTACAATGAGCAGTTCTTC
>many|TRBJ2-7|TRBV27|.
CASSPTMRAYEQYF
TGTGCCAGCAGTCCCACAATGCGGGCTTACGAGCAGTACTTC
>.|TRBJ2-5|TRBV18|.
CASSPRGLEETQYF
TGTGCCAGCTCACCACGCGGGCTTGAAGAGACCCAGTACTTC
>few|TRBJ1-2|TRBV30|.
CAWSMGGGYTF
TGTGCCTGGAGTATGGGTGGCGGCTACACCTTC
>.|TRBJ1-1|TRBV7-9|.
CASSLAEVAEAFF
TGTGCCAGCAGCTTAGCGGAGGTAGCTGAAGCTTTCTTT
>few|TRBJ1-2|TRBV5-1|TRBD1
CASSMGTGGSYGYTF
TGCGCCAGCAGCATGGGGACAGGGGGCTCGTATGGCTACACCTTC
>.|TRBJ2-2|TRBV3-1|.
CASSQGTTVGTGELFF
TGTGCCAGCAGCCAAGGGACTACCGTGGGCACCGGGGAGCTGTTTTTT
>.|TRBJ1-1|TRBV14|TRBD1
CASSQGHWTGATEAFF
TGTGCCAGCAGCCAAGGACATTGGACAGGAGCTACCGAAGCTTTCTTT
>many|TRBJ1-4|TRBV5-5|.
CASSFVDREKLFF
TGTGCCAGCAGCTTCGTTGATCGGGAAAAACTGTTTTTT
>few|TRBJ2-7|TRBV6-1|TRBD1
CASSWDRPPSYEQYF
TGTGCCAGCAGCTGGGACAGGCCCCCCTCCTACGAGCAGTACTTC
>many|TRBJ2-6|TRBV5-1|.
CASSSSTGGANVLTF
TGCGCCAGCAGCTCCTCGACCGGGGGGGCCAACGTCCTGACTTTC
>.|TRBJ2-7|TRBV25-1|.
CASSGWAKQGKSYEQYF
TGTGCCAGCAGTGGCTGGGCCAAGCAGGGGAAGTCCTACGAGCAGTACTTC
>many|TRBJ1-5|TRBV6-1|.
CASTLDGNQPQHF
TGTGCCAGCACCCTCGACGGGAATCAGCCCCAGCATTTT
>many|TRBJ1-2|TRBV5-1|.
CASSPRDPDNYGYTF
TGCGCCAGCAGCCCCCGCGACCCGGACAACTATGGCTACACCTTC
>.|TRBJ2-1|TRBV5-1|.
CASSVSHERNEQFF
TGCGCCAGCAGCGTTAGCCACGAAAGGAATGAGCAGTTCTTC
>.|TRBJ2-1|TRBV5-5|.
CASSLHVRDNGQFF
TGTGCCAGCAGCTTGCACGTCCGGGACAACGGGCAGTTCTTC
>many|TRBJ2-3|TRBV4-1|.
CASSWTRARSDTQYF
TGCGCCAGCAGCTGGACCCGGGCTAGGTCAGATACGCAGTATTTT
>.|TRBJ1-5|TRBV11-2|TRBD1
CASSPGTGGAGNQPQHF
TGTGCCAGCAGCCCCGGGACAGGGGGTGCGGGCAATCAGCCCCAGCATTTT
>many|TRBJ2-2|TRBV20-1|.
CSAQRDSGWFGELFF
TGCAGTGCCCAAAGGGACAGCGGGTGGTTCGGGGAGCTGTTTTTT
>many|TRBJ2-6|TRBV29-1|TRBD1
CSALQGAIVTGANVLTF
TGCAGCGCTCTACAGGGGGCGATTGTCACTGGGGCCAACGTCCTGACTTTC
>many|TRBJ1-1|TRBV29-1|.
CSVEERGVEAFF
TGCAGCGTTGAAGAAAGGGGGGTTGAGGCTTTCTTT
>few|TRBJ2-5|TRBV2|.
CASSGRAQETQYF
TGTGCCAGCTCCGGCAGGGCCCAAGAGACCCAGTACTTC
>many|TRBJ2-2|TRBV28|TRBD2
CASRWTSGMRTGELFF
TGTGCCAGCAGGTGGACTAGCGGGATGAGGACCGGGGAGCTGTTTTTT
>.|TRBJ1-3|TRBV7-2|.
CASSPGLIAGNTIYF
TGTGCCAGCAGCCCTGGTCTAATCGCTGGAAACACCATATATTTT
>.|TRBJ2-2|TRBV7-6|TRBD2
CASSPAAGGPGELFF
TGTGCCAGCAGCCCCGCAGCGGGAGGGCCCGGGGAGCTGTTTTTT
>.|TRBJ2-1|TRBV9|TRBD2
CASSVGGRALWNEQFF
TGTGCCAGCAGCGTGGGCGGGAGGGCCTTATGGAATGAGCAGTTCTTC
>.|TRBJ2-1|TRBV5-1|.
CASSLEVVGSNEQFF
TGCGCCAGCAGCTTGGAGGTGGTAGGAAGCAATGAGCAGTTCTTC
>.|TRBJ2-1|TRBV7-8|.
CASSLVFGEQFF
TGTGCCAGCAGCTTAGTTTTTGGGGAGCAGTTCTTC
>many|TRBJ1-1|TRBV29-1|TRBD1
CSVELQGVYTEAFF
TGCAGCGTTGAATTGCAGGGGGTTTACACTGAAGCTTTCTTT
>many|TRBJ1-1|TRBV5-1|.
CASRRRAFYRSTEAFF
TGCGCCAGCAGGAGACGGGCTTTTTACCGTTCCACTGAAGCTTTCTTT
>few|TRBJ2-7|TRBV29-1|.
CSVARTLTYEQYF
TGCAGCGTCGCCAGGACCCTTACCTACGAGCAGTACTTC
>many|TRBJ2-5|TRBV10-3|.
CAIKGGETQYF
TGTGCCATCAAGGGGGGGGAGACCCAGTACTTC
>few|TRBJ2-5|TRBV5-1|TRBD1
CASSSYPTGAGETQYF
TGCGCCAGCAGCTCCTACCCCACAGGGGCGGGAGAGACCCAGTACTTC
>.|TRBJ2-2|TRBV7-9|.
CASSLRDTLYPGELFF
TGTGCCAGCAGCCTCCGGGACACCCTTTACCCCGGGGAGCTGTTTTTT
>many|TRBJ2-2|TRBV12-3/TRBV12-4|TRBD2
CASQRDDLGELFF
TGTGCCAGCCAGCGGGATGATCTCGGGGAGCTGTTTTTT
>.|TRBJ2-1|TRBV3-1|TRBD2
CASSQGSSGSDNEQFF
TGTGCCAGCAGCCAAGGGTCCAGCGGGAGTGACAATGAGCAGTTCTTC